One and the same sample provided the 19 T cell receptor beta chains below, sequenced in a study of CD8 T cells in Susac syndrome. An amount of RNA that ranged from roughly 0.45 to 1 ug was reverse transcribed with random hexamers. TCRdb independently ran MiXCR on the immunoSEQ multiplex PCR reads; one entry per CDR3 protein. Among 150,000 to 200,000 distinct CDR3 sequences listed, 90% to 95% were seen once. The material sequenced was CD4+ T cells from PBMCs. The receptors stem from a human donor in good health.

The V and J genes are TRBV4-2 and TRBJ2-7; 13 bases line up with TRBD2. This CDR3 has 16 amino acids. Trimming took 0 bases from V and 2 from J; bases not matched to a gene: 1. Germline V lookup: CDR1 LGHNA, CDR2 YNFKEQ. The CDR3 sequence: CASSQEGLAGAYEQYF. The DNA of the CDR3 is TGTGCCAGCAGCCAAGAAGGACTAGCGGGGGCCTACGAGCAGTACTTC.

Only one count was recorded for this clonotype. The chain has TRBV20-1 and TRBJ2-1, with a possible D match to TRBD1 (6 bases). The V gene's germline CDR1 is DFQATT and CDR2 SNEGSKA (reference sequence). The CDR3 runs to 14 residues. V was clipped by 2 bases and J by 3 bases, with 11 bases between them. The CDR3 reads CSARKGRGYNEQFF. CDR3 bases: TGCAGTGCTAGAAAGGGCAGGGGCTACAATGAGCAGTTCTTC.

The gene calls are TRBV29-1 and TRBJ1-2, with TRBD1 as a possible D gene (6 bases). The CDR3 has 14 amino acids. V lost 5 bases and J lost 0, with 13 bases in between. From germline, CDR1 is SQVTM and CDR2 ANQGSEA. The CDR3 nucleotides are TGCAGCGTTCAGGGGACACAAACTAACTATGGCTACACCTTC. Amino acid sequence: CSVQGTQTNYGYTF.

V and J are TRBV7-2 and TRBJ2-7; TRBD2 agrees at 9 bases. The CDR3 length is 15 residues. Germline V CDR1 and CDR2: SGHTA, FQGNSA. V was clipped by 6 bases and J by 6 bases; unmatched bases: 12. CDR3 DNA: TGTGCCAGCAGAATACCGGGACTAGCATCGGGCGAGCAGTACTTC. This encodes CASRIPGLASGEQYF.

The CDR3 coding sequence is TGTGCCAGCAGCACGGGACAGAACACCGGGGAGCTGTTTTTT. Translation: CASSTGQNTGELFF. The rearrangement uses TRBV7-9 and TRBJ2-2; possibly TRBD1 for D (6 bases). The length of the CDR3 is 14 residues. The germline V and J ends were trimmed by 5 bases and 1 base, with 8 bases remaining between them. CDR1 and CDR2 (germline): SEHNR, FQNEAQ (reference sequence).

CDR3 amino acids: CATSRDFSSTDTQYF. The CDR3 region has the DNA TGTGCCACCAGCAGAGATTTTTCTAGCACAGATACGCAGTATTTT. This chain joins TRBV15 and TRBJ2-3; no firm D call. Germline V lookup: CDR1 LNHNV, CDR2 YYDKDF (reference sequence). The V end was cut by 0 bases, the J end by 0 bases, with 7 bases between. This CDR3 region has 15 residues.

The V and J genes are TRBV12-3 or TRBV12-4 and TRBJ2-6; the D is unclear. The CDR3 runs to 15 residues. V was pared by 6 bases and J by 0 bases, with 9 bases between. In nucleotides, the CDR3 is TGTGCCAGCAGACCCTCCTACTCTGGGGCCAACGTCCTGACTTTC. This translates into CASRPSYSGANVLTF.

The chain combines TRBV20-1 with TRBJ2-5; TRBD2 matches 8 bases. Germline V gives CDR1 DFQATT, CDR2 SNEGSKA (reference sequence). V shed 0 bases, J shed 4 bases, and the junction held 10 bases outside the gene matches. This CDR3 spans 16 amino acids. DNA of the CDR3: TGCAGTGCTAGAGATGGCCTTCGGGGGGGCGGAGAGACCCAGTACTTC. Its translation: CSARDGLRGGGETQYF.

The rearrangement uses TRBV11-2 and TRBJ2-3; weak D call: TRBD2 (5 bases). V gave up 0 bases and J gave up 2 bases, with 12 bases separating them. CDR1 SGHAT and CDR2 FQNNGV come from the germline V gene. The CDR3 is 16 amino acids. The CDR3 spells CASSLDRGGLTDTQYF. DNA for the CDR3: TGTGCCAGCAGCTTAGATCGAGGCGGACTCACAGATACGCAGTATTTT.

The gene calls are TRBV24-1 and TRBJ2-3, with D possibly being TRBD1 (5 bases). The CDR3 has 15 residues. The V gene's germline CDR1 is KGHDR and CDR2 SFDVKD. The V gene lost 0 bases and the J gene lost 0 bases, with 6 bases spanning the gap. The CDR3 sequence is CATSDLRQSTDTQYF. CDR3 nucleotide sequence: TGTGCCACCAGTGATTTGCGACAGAGCACAGATACGCAGTATTTT.

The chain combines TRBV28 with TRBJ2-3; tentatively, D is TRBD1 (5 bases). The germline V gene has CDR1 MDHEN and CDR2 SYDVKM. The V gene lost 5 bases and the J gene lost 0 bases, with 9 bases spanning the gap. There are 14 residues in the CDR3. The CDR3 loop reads CASSDSLSTDTQYF. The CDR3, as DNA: TGTGCCAGCAGTGACAGTCTTAGCACAGATACGCAGTATTTT. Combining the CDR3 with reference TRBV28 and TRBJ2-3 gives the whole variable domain DVKVTQSSRYLVKRTGEKVFLECVQDMDHENMFWYRQDPGLGLRLIYFSYDVKMKEKGDIPEGYSVSREKKERFSLILESASTNQTSMYLCASSDSLSTDTQYFGPGTRLTVL.

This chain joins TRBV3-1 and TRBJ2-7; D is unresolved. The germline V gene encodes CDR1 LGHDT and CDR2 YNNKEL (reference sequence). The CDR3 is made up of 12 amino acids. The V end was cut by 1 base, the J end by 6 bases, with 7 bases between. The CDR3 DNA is TGTGCCAGCAGCCAAGTGGCGTCCGAGCAGTACTTC. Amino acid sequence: CASSQVASEQYF.

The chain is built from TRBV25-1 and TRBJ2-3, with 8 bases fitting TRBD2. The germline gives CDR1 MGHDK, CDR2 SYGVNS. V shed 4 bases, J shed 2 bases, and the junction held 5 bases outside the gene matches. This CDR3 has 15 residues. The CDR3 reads CASSAETSVTDTQYF. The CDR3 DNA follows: TGTGCCAGCAGTGCCGAGACTAGCGTCACAGATACGCAGTATTTT.

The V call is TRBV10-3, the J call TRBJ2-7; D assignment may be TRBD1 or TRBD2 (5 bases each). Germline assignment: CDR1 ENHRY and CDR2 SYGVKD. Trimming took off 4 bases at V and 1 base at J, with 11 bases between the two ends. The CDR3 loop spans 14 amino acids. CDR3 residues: CAISGGEISYEQYF. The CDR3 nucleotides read TGTGCCATCAGTGGAGGGGAGATATCCTACGAGCAGTACTTC.

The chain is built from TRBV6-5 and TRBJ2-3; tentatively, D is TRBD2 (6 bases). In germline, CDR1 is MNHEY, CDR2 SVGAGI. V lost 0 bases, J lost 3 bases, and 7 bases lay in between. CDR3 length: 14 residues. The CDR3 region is CASSYSGRTDTQYF. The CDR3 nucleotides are TGTGCCAGCAGTTACTCGGGGAGGACAGATACGCAGTATTTT.

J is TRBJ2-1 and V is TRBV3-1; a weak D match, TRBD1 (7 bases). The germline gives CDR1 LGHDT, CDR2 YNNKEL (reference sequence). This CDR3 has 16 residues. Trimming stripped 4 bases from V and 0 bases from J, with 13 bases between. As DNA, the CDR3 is TGTGCCAGCAGCCGGGCGGGACAGCTCTCCTACAATGAGCAGTTCTTC. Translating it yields CASSRAGQLSYNEQFF.

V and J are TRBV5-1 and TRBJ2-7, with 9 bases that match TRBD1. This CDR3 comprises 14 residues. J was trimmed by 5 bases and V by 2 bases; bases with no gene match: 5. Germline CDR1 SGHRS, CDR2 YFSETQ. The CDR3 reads CASSLRDRDHEQYF. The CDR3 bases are TGCGCCAGCAGCTTACGGGACAGGGACCACGAGCAGTACTTC.

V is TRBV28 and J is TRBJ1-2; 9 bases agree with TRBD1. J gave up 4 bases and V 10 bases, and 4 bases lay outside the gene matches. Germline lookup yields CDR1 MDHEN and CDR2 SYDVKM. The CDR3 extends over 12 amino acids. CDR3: CATADRGYGYTF. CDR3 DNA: TGTGCCACCGCGGACAGGGGCTATGGCTACACCTTC.

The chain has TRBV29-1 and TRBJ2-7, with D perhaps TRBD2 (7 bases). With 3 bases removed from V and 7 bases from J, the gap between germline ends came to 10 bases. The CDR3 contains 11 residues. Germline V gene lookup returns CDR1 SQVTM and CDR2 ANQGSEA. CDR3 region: CSVEEGGEQYF. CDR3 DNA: TGCAGCGTTGAGGAGGGGGGGGAGCAGTACTTC.